The 27 T cell receptor beta chains given below trace back to one sample, sequenced in a study of T-cell reconstitution after alpha-beta-depleted transplantation in children. As it was prepared, the TCRbeta library received unique molecular identifiers. From the PCR reads, TCRdb called clonotypes with MiXCR, one entry per CDR3 protein. This table holds about 1,000,000 distinct CDR3 sequences, about 31% found once. This material consisted of PBMCs, mostly from graft donor cells, taken 360 days after TCRalphabeta/CD19-depleted stem cell transplant. The origin of the receptors is a boy younger than two who had a stem cell transplant for SCID, so the T cells may come from the graft donor.

This clonotype was recorded a few times. The chain employs TRBV27 and TRBJ2-5; D uncertain. The CDR3 consists of 14 residues. Germline CDR1 MNHEY, CDR2 SMNVEV (reference sequence). Trimming removed 5 bases from V and 4 bases from J, with 14 bases in between. The CDR3 spells CASSELFGLETQYF. The CDR3 DNA follows: TGTGCCAGCAGTGAGTTATTCGGGCTAGAGACCCAGTACTTC.

As regards this clonotype: A junction boundary mismatches the germline segment, possibly from a read error. The chain carries TRBV20-1 and TRBJ2-1; 10 bases are shared with TRBD2. Germline loops: CDR1 DFQATT, CDR2 SNEGSKA (reference sequence). CDR3 length: 16 amino acids. The CDR3 region has the DNA TGCTGTGCTAGAGATTGGGTAGCGGGGGGACACAATGAGCAGTTCTTC. It is translated as CCARDWVAGGHNEQFF.

This chain joins TRBV11-1 and TRBJ1-2; TRBD1 is a possible D gene (5 bases). Trimming shortened V by 5 bases and J by 4 bases, and 17 bases separated the two germline ends. Looked up from germline, CDR1 is SGHAT and CDR2 is FQDESV (reference sequence). CDR3 length: 15 amino acids. The CDR3, as DNA: TGTGCCAGCAGCCCCGGGGGGGTAGCGGGCTATGGCTACACCTTC. It specifies CASSPGGVAGYGYTF.

This clonotype came up a few times. The chain has TRBV28 and TRBJ2-7; TRBD2 is a possible D gene (5 bases). The CDR3 has 17 amino acids. CDR1 is MDHEN, CDR2 SYDVKM, per germline. V dropped 6 bases and J dropped 3 bases, with 24 bases sitting between them. The CDR3 coding sequence is TGTGCCAGCAGCCCCACAAGAACTAGAGTCCTTAACTACGAGCAGTACTTC. It specifies CASSPTRTRVLNYEQYF.

The chain has TRBV12-3 or TRBV12-4 and TRBJ1-4; D remains unclear. Between the trimmed V and J ends, which lost 0 bases and 5 bases, there was a span of 10 bases. The length of the CDR3 is 15 residues. CDR3 in DNA: TGTGCCAGCAGTTTAGCCGGACTAAGGAATGAAAAACTGTTTTTT. The encoded protein is CASSLAGLRNEKLFF.

The CDR3 DNA sequence: TGCGCCAGCAGCCAAGGGGAAAGGGCTAGCGGGTACCAAGAGACCCAGTACTTC. Its protein product is CASSQGERASGYQETQYF. V and J are TRBV4-3 and TRBJ2-5; 8 nucleotides line up with TRBD2. Germline loops: CDR1 LGHNA, CDR2 YSLEER. J lost 0 bases, V lost 1 base, and 10 bases had no gene match. The CDR3 length is 18 residues.

This clonotype was counted only a few times. The CDR3 DNA is TGCAGTGACCCGAGCGTGGGACAGGGAACAGATACGCAGTATTTT. It translates to CSDPSVGQGTDTQYF. The rearrangement uses TRBV20-1 and TRBJ2-3; 9 bases fit TRBD1. CDR1 and CDR2 (germline): DFQATT, SNEGSKA (reference sequence). The CDR3 consists of 15 residues. After removal of 7 bases from V and 3 bases from J, the junction contained 11 bases not matched to a gene.

The chain has TRBV7-4 and TRBJ1-5; possibly TRBD1 for D (6 bases). Per the germline V gene, CDR1 is SGHVT and CDR2 is SQSDAQ. V was shortened by 11 bases and J by 4 bases, with 21 bases between the two germline ends. The CDR3 extends over 15 amino acids. CDR3 coding DNA: TGTGCCGACCTAACGCGGGGGGCGCGGAATCAGCCCCAGCATTTT. It codes for CADLTRGARNQPQHF.

The chain employs TRBV18 and TRBJ1-5; D remains unclear. The germline V and J ends were trimmed by 1 base and 7 bases, with 11 bases remaining between them. Germline assignment: CDR1 KGHSH and CDR2 LQKENI. CDR3 length: 14 amino acids. CDR3 DNA sequence: TGTGCCAGCTCACCACAGTTGGGCGGGCAGCCCCAGCATTTT. This codes for CASSPQLGGQPQHF.

This chain uses TRBV4-2 with TRBJ2-7; 7 bases match TRBD2. The CDR3 covers 15 residues. Germline loops: CDR1 LGHNA, CDR2 YNFKEQ. Germline trimming cut 2 bases from V and 3 bases from J; bases unmatched to any gene: 7. Here the CDR3 reads CASSQYPGGVYEQYF. For the CDR3, the DNA is TGTGCCAGCAGCCAATACCCGGGGGGAGTCTACGAGCAGTACTTC.

The chain has TRBV15 and TRBJ2-2; 10 bases fit TRBD2. The V segment lost 2 bases and the J segment 1 base; nucleotides outside the gene matches: 4. The CDR3 is made up of 17 amino acids. Germline V CDR1 and CDR2: LNHNV, YYDKDF (reference sequence). Here the CDR3 reads CATSRRPSGGNTGELFF. The CDR3 bases are TGTGCCACCAGCAGACGACCTAGCGGGGGGAACACCGGGGAGCTGTTTTTT.

The chain combines TRBV19 with TRBJ1-5; D is undetermined. V lost 5 bases to trimming and J lost 2 bases, with 16 bases between them. This CDR3 has 16 residues. Germline V gene lookup returns CDR1 LNHDA and CDR2 SQIVND (reference sequence). CDR3 in DNA: TGTGCCAGTAGTGCTCCGAGGCCAAAGGGCAATCAGCCCCAGCATTTT. Translated: CASSAPRPKGNQPQHF.

The V call is TRBV7-6, the J call TRBJ2-2; 9 positions agree with TRBD2. V shed 2 bases, J shed 5 bases, and the junction held 9 bases outside the gene matches. CDR1 SGHVS and CDR2 FNYEAQ come from the germline V gene. The CDR3 covers 17 residues. The CDR3 sequence: CASSLPTSGVRTGELFF. For the CDR3, the DNA is TGTGCCAGCAGCTTACCGACTAGCGGAGTGAGGACCGGGGAGCTGTTTTTT.

Here the CDR3 reads CASSVEGRGELFF. The CDR3 nucleotides read TGTGCCAGCAGTGTGGAAGGGCGAGGGGAGCTGTTTTTT. The rearrangement uses TRBV2 and TRBJ2-2; no clear D gene. Germline-derived CDR1 and CDR2 are SNHLY and FYNNEI. Between the trimmed V and J ends, which lost 4 bases and 8 bases, there was a span of 11 bases. This CDR3 spans 13 amino acids.

This clonotype showed up just a few times. The J gene is TRBJ2-7, the V gene TRBV4-1; D is unclear. The CDR3 consists of 14 residues. Trimming took off 0 bases at V and 7 bases at J, with 13 bases between the two ends. Germline V lookup: CDR1 MGHRA, CDR2 YSYEKL. Here the CDR3 DNA reads TGCGCCAGCAGCCAAGACCCCGTGCAGGAGGAGCAGTACTTC. Amino acid sequence: CASSQDPVQEEQYF.

This clonotype was seen once. This chain connects TRBV12-3 or TRBV12-4 to TRBJ1-1, with D possibly being TRBD1 (6 bases). The CDR3 consists of 12 residues. Trimming shortened V by 6 bases and J by 6 bases, and 11 bases separated the two germline ends. CDR3 DNA sequence: TGTGCCAGCAGGGGGACACGATCTGAAGCTTTCTTT. This translates into CASRGTRSEAFF.

This clonotype was seen only a few times. The J gene is TRBJ2-5, the V gene TRBV12-3 or TRBV12-4; D remains unclear. This CDR3 has 14 residues. The V end was cut by 6 bases, the J end by 1 base, with 12 bases between. CDR3 nucleotide sequence: TGTGCCAGCAGAGAAACTGGGGTCCAAGAGACCCAGTACTTC. This gives the protein CASRETGVQETQYF.

This clonotype was counted only a few times. This sequence joins TRBV10-3 and TRBJ1-2; D unclear. Trimming took off 3 bases at V and 4 bases at J, with 6 bases between the two ends. CDR1 and CDR2 from the germline V gene are ENHRY and SYGVKD. This CDR3 comprises 12 residues. CDR3 sequence reads: CAISDTSYGYTF. The CDR3, as DNA: TGTGCCATCAGTGATACCAGCTATGGCTACACCTTC.

The chain recombines TRBV20-1 with TRBJ2-2, with 7 nucleotides matching TRBD1. This CDR3 has 16 residues. From germline, CDR1 is DFQATT and CDR2 SNEGSKA (reference sequence). J lost 1 base, V lost 6 bases, and 11 bases had no gene match. The CDR3 region has the DNA TGCAGTGCCCTCGCGATAGGACAGGTGAACACCGGGGAGCTGTTTTTT. Translating gives CSALAIGQVNTGELFF.

This chain links TRBV28 with TRBJ2-2; no clear D. The CDR3 is 16 amino acids. Trimming left V 5 bases short and J 5 bases short, with 18 bases between. CDR1 MDHEN and CDR2 SYDVKM come from the germline V gene. As DNA, the CDR3 is TGTGCCAGCAGTAGCCTTGGGCAGCTGAGTACCGGGGAGCTGTTTTTT. Protein product: CASSSLGQLSTGELFF.

This clonotype was observed a handful of times. The chain is built from TRBV11-2 and TRBJ2-5, with a weak D call TRBD2 (6 bases). The germline V and J ends were trimmed by 1 base and 4 bases, with 13 bases remaining between them. This CDR3 is 15 amino acids long. CDR1 SGHAT and CDR2 FQNNGV come from the germline V gene. CDR3 DNA: TGTGCCAGCAGCTTAGTAGCGGTAGCAGGAGAGACCCAGTACTTC. It translates to CASSLVAVAGETQYF.

This chain connects TRBV5-1 to TRBJ1-3; D remains unclear. This CDR3 has 17 amino acids. The germline V gene has CDR1 SGHRS and CDR2 YFSETQ. V was cut by 2 bases and J by 4 bases, with 19 bases left in between. For the CDR3, the DNA is TGCGCCAGCAGCTTACCGGCAGGCCAGACGGGGGGAAACACCATATATTTT. As protein: CASSLPAGQTGGNTIYF. Using reference TRBV5-1 and TRBJ1-3 for the parts outside the CDR3, the full variable domain is KAGVTQTPRYLIKTRGQQVTLSCSPISGHRSVSWYQQTPGQGLQFLFEYFSETQRNKGNFPGRFSGRQFSNSRSEMNVSTLELGDSALYLCASSLPAGQTGGNTIYFGEGSWLTVV.

V usage is TRBV7-2 and J usage is TRBJ1-2; unclear D gene. The ends were cut back, 5 bases at V and 8 bases at J, with 15 bases in the middle. The CDR3 sequence is 13 residues long. The germline V gene encodes CDR1 SGHTA and CDR2 FQGNSA. CDR3 sequence reads: CASSPNARVGYTF. CDR3 nucleotide sequence: TGTGCCAGCAGCCCCAACGCGAGGGTCGGCTACACCTTC.

In this sample, this clonotype turned up a few times. The chain couples TRBV7-9 to TRBJ2-7, with 11 nucleotides matching TRBD1. J lost 6 bases, V lost 2 bases, and 12 bases had no gene match. The CDR3 loop spans 17 amino acids. Germline CDR1 and CDR2: SEHNR and FQNEAQ (reference sequence). CDR3 coding DNA: TGTGCCAGCAGCTTAATCGGGCGGAGGGACAGGGGGTCCGAGCAGTACTTC. Its protein product is CASSLIGRRDRGSEQYF.

This clonotype appeared many times. The V gene is TRBV27, the J gene TRBJ2-3, with D unresolved. The CDR3 extends over 14 amino acids. Germline values: CDR1 MNHEY, CDR2 SMNVEV (reference sequence). Trimming removed 1 base from V and 1 base from J, with 6 bases in between. CDR3 in amino acids: CASSLYSGTDTQYF. The CDR3 bases are TGTGCCAGCAGTTTATATTCAGGCACAGATACGCAGTATTTT.

The chain joins TRBV20-1 to TRBJ2-7; D uncertain. The CDR3 has 15 amino acids. The germline V gene encodes CDR1 DFQATT and CDR2 SNEGSKA (reference sequence). Between the trimmed V and J ends, which lost 5 bases and 2 bases, there was a span of 19 bases. The CDR3 protein is CSAPLSPGTTYEQYF. Written as DNA, the CDR3 is TGCAGTGCTCCTCTTTCCCCTGGAACGACCTACGAGCAGTACTTC.

In its sample, this clonotype was seen a few times. The chain recombines TRBV5-1 with TRBJ1-2; TRBD1 matches at 7 bases. The J segment lost 7 bases and the V segment lost 0 bases, leaving 6 bases of the junction unmatched. Germline V CDR1 and CDR2: SGHRS, YFSETQ. CDR3 length: 14 residues. The DNA for the CDR3 is TGCGCCAGCAGCTTGGACAGGGGTTATAGTGGCTACACCTTC. Protein sequence: CASSLDRGYSGYTF.